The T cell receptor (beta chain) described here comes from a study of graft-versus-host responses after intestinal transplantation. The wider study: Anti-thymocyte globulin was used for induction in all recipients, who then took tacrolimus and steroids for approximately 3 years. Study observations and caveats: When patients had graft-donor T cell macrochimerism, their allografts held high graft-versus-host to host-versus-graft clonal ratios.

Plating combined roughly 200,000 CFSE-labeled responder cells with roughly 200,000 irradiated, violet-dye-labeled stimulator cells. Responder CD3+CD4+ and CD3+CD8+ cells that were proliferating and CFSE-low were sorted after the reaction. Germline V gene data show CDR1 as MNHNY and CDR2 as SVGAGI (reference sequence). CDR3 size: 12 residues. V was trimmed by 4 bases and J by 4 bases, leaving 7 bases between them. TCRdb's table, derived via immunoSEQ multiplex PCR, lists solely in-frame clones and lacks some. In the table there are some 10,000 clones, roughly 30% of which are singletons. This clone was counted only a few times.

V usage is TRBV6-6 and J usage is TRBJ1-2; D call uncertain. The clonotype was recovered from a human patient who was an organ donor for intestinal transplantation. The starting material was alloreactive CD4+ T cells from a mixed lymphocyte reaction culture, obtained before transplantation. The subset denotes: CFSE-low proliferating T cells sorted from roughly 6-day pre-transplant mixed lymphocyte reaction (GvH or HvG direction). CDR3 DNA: TGTGCCAGCAGTTTGGAGTTCTATGGCTACACCTTC. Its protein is CASSLEFYGYTF.